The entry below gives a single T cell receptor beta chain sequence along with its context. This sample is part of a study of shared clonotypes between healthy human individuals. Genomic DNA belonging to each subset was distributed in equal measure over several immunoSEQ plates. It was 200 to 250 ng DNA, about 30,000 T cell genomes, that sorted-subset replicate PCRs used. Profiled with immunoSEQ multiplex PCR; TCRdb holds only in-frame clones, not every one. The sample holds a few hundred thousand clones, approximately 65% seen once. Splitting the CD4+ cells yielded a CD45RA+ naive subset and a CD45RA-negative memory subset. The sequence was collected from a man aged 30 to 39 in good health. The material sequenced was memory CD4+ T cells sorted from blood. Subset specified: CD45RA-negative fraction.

In DNA, the CDR3 is TGTGCCAGCAGGGACTCGGGACGGGGTAACTATGGCTACACCTTC. Translated: CASRDSGRGNYGYTF. The genes are TRBV28 and TRBJ1-2; possible D gene TRBD1, 5 bases. This CDR3 is 15 amino acids long. V lost 6 bases, J lost 1 base, and 15 bases lay in between. Germline CDR1 MDHEN, CDR2 SYDVKM.